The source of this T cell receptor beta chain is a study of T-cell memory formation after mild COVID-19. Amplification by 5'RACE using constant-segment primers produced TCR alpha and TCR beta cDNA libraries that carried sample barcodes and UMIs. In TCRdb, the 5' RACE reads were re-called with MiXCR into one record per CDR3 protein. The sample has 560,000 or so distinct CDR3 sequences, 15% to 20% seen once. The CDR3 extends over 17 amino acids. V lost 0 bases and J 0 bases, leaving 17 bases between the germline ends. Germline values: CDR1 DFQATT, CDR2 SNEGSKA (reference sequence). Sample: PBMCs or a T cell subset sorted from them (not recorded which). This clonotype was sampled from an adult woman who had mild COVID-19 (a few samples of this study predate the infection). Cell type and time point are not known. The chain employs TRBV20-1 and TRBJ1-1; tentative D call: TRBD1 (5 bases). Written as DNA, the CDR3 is TGCAGTGCTAGAGACGACGGGAAGGGGATCATGAACACTGAAGCTTTCTTT. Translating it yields CSARDDGKGIMNTEAFF.